One and the same sample provided the 10 T cell receptor beta chains below, sequenced in a study of cytomegalovirus exposure and HLA in healthy donors. Use of 60 Vbeta and 13 Jbeta primers characterized the PCR. Produced via immunoSEQ multiplex PCR; TCRdb's table is partial and in-frame only. The table includes over 150,000 clones, 65% to 85% detected once. The sequencing sample was made of PBMCs. These TCRs come from a woman in her twenties or thirties in good health and CMV-seropositive.

The genes are TRBV10-3 and TRBJ1-6, with a weak D call TRBD1 (6 bases). Germline CDR1 reads ENHRY; CDR2 reads SYGVKD. V was trimmed by 4 bases and J by 7 bases, leaving 11 bases between them. The CDR3 runs 14 residues. CDR3 sequence: CAISGGHRNSPLHF. CDR3 bases: TGTGCCATCAGTGGGGGACATAGGAATTCACCCCTCCACTTT.

The sample holds a few counts of this clone. The rearrangement links TRBV5-3 to TRBJ1-1; the D is unclear. TRBV5-3 is an open reading frame, and its role is uncertain. The V end lost 10 bases, the J end lost 11 bases, and 12 bases lay between the germline ends. The CDR3 has 9 residues. The CDR3 DNA reads as TGTGCCGGGCCTTGGAACGCTTTCTTT. This gives the protein CAGPWNAFF.

The chain carries TRBV28 and TRBJ1-2; D unresolved. Deletions cut 5 bases from V and 2 bases from J, with 24 bases between. CDR1 is MDHEN, CDR2 SYDVKM, per germline. The CDR3 has 18 residues. The CDR3 loop reads CASSPYKQNQLWNYGYTF. For the CDR3, the DNA is TGTGCCAGCAGTCCCTATAAACAGAACCAACTGTGGAACTATGGCTACACCTTC.

This sequence joins TRBV7-3 and TRBJ2-1, with D perhaps TRBD1 (6 bases). The CDR3 is 16 amino acids. The germline gives CDR1 SGHTA, CDR2 FQGTGA. V lost 5 bases to trimming and J lost 9 bases, with 23 bases between them. CDR3: CASSPIWDTGSSEQFF. CDR3 in DNA: TGTGCCAGCAGCCCTATATGGGACACGGGTTCGAGTGAGCAGTTCTTC.

The V call is TRBV2, the J call TRBJ2-1, with 8 bases identical to TRBD2. Germline lookup yields CDR1 SNHLY and CDR2 FYNNEI. The CDR3 has 19 residues. Trimming cost V 1 base and J 7 bases; bases outside gene matches: 18. The CDR3 region has the DNA TGTGCCAGCAGTGAAGGGTGGTTTCGGGGGGGCCTGGCGAATAATGAGCAGTTCTTC. It specifies CASSEGWFRGGLANNEQFF.

This chain uses TRBV7-2 with TRBJ1-1, with a possible D match to TRBD1 (5 bases). The CDR3 spans 14 residues. V was cut by 5 bases and J by 3 bases, with 13 bases left in between. In germline, CDR1 is SGHTA, CDR2 FQGNSA. This CDR3 is CASSPRWGDTEAFF. The CDR3 bases are TGTGCCAGCAGCCCCCGGTGGGGGGACACTGAAGCTTTCTTT.

The V call is TRBV7-9, the J call TRBJ1-4, with 7 bases matching TRBD1. The CDR3 has 15 amino acids. CDR1 is SEHNR, CDR2 FQNEAQ, per germline (reference sequence). V dropped 3 bases and J dropped 7; count of bases not matched to a gene: 8. The CDR3 protein is CASSLNDREVEKLFF. The CDR3 DNA is TGTGCCAGCAGCTTGAATGACAGGGAGGTTGAAAAACTGTTTTTT.

The chain combines TRBV18 with TRBJ1-1; D perhaps matches TRBD1 (5 bases). Germline lookup yields CDR1 KGHSH and CDR2 LQKENI. The CDR3 runs 13 residues. The germline V and J ends were trimmed by 3 bases and 7 bases, with 12 bases remaining between them. CDR3 sequence: CASSPGGMNEAFF. CDR3 nucleotide sequence: TGTGCCAGCTCACCGGGGGGGATGAATGAAGCTTTCTTT. The variable domain in full, completed from reference TRBV18 and TRBJ1-1, reads NAGVMQNPRHLVRRRGQEARLRCSPMKGHSHVYWYRQLPEEGLKFMVYLQKENIIDESGMPKERFSAEFPKEGPSILRIQQVVRGDSAAYFCASSPGGMNEAFFGQGTRLTVV.

The chain combines TRBV6-1 with TRBJ1-6; 7 positions match TRBD1. Germline CDR1 MNHNS, CDR2 SASEGT. This CDR3 spans 15 amino acids. Trimming cost V 4 bases and J 5 bases; bases outside gene matches: 5. The CDR3: CASSGQGTNNSPLHF. Written as DNA, the CDR3 is TGTGCCAGCAGTGGACAGGGTACAAATAATTCACCCCTCCACTTT.

The chain joins TRBV5-1 to TRBJ2-5; D is possibly TRBD2 (6 bases). The CDR3 contains 17 residues. Germline assignment: CDR1 SGHRS and CDR2 YFSETQ. V was cut by 5 bases and J by 0 bases, with 20 bases left in between. The CDR3 coding sequence is TGCGCCAGCAGTCGACCCCATCTTAGCGGCAACCAAGAGACCCAGTACTTC. Protein product: CASSRPHLSGNQETQYF.